This entry concerns a single T cell receptor (beta chain). This clonotype was detected only a few times. Its antigen has not been determined. Per-nucleotide qualities are absent, and no much larger clonotype sits a single base away. For unsorted PBMC libraries, 2 million PBMCs were used after storage in RNAlater at -80 degrees C until RNA extraction. The multiple sclerosis patients were enrolled in a US clinical protocol that evaluated disease progression with magnetic resonance imaging. Peripheral blood was subjected to Ficoll-Hypaque density gradient centrifugation to isolate PBMCs, which were then cryopreserved in liquid nitrogen. cDNA was synthesized by template-switch 5'RACE using a primer carrying a 10-nucleotide random unique molecular identifier by which each TCR transcript was tagged. Every sequencing run yielded over 190 million TCR-beta sequences covering 15-18 subjects. The RNeasy kit was used to extract total RNA. Using the KAPA Real-time Library Amplification kit, TCR-beta VDJ regions were amplified with primers for the TCR constant region and the 5'RACE anchor. Sample indexes and Illumina adaptors were added in a first PCR, after which library yield was increased in a second PCR. After Ampure bead purification, the TCR product of roughly 650 bp was size-selected on a 2% E-gel SizeSelection system. Before pooling, libraries had their quality checked on a Bioanalyzer, their concentration measured with Qubit, and their quantity determined with the Kapa Library Quantification kit. An Illumina HiSeq 2500 was used to sequence the libraries paired-end at 2 x 150 bp. To increase sequence diversity, roughly 24-31% phiX was spiked into each library pool. The authors' analysis ran thus. Quality-filtered reads were processed with the UMI-based MiGEC pipeline, which removed over 80% of raw TCR sequences during error correction. VDJ genes were aligned to IMGT germline references, and each clonotype was defined by a unique CDR3 amino acid sequence together with V-J genes. Clonal expansion, Shannon diversity, and CDR3 relatedness (CalcPairwiseDistances, ClusterSamples) were evaluated with VDJtools, and phylogenetic trees were built with CLCbio workbench. A clone was classed as expanded if it had 8 or more unique UMIs, a cutoff based on coefficient-of-variation modelling across technical triplicates. TCRdb's own reprocessing of the public reads used fastp at Q25 and MiXCR and kept productive beta chains. One record per CDR3 amino acid sequence lists the most common genes and DNA. The V and J calls and clone size come from TCRdb's table, not from the authors' own analysis. Recorded for this sample are tens of thousands of distinct CDR3 sequences; 2% to 2.5% of them occurred a single time. The top ten clones comprise around 3% of the sample.

These data originate in a study of neurological immune-mediated disorders (dated by TCRdb to about 2019). For context, the study as a whole: Among the roughly 35 multiple sclerosis patients, approximately 30 had relapsing-remitting MS and 3 had secondary progressive MS. Using UMI-based sequencing, the study compared peripheral blood TCR-beta repertoires from patients with HTLV-I-associated myelopathy (HAM/TSP), patients with multiple sclerosis, and healthy controls. The roughly 100 TCR-beta libraries included longitudinal samples, technical triplicates and paired sorted CD4+ and CD8+ T-cell subsets alongside PBMC samples. The cohort comprised some 71 subjects: some 15 HAM/TSP patients, around 34 multiple sclerosis patients and 20 or so healthy controls. The research as a whole found: Phylogenetic analysis grouped repertoires from 18 of 34 MS patients into a cluster of related CDR3 sequences, suggesting a possible repertoire-level signature. The MS cluster showed no association with clinical or MRI features, and the authors stated that larger cohorts are needed. No identical CDR3 amino acid sequences were shared among expanded clones across subjects, suggesting private TCR-beta repertoires in all groups. TCR clonal expansion was highest in HAM/TSP patients and lowest in MS patients, with MS patients falling below even healthy controls.

What was sequenced was PBMCs. The clonotype originates from a man aged 45-65 years with multiple sclerosis.

The nucleotide sequence reads as follows: TGTGCCAGCAGTCCAAGGACGGGCGCAGACACTGAAGCTTTCTTT. The encoded protein is CASSPRTGADTEAFF. The chain employs TRBV12-3 or TRBV12-4 and TRBJ1-1, with no reliable assignment of the D segment. The trim is 5 bases for V and 3 bases for J, with a gap of 16 bases between the germline ends. CDR3 length: 15 amino acids, cysteine to phenylalanine. Only the CDR3 region is kept as DNA, spanning 45 bases read in frame from base 1.